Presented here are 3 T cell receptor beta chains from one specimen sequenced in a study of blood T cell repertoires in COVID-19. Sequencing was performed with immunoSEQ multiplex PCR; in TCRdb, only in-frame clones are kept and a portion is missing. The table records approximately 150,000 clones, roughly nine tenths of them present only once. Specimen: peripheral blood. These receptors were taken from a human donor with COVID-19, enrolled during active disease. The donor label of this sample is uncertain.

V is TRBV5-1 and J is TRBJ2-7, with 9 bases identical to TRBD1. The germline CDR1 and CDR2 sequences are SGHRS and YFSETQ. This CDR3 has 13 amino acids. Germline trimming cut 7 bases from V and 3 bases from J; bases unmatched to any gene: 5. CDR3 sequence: CASQGGQGYEQYF. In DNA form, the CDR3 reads TGCGCCAGCCAGGGGGGACAGGGCTACGAGCAGTACTTC.

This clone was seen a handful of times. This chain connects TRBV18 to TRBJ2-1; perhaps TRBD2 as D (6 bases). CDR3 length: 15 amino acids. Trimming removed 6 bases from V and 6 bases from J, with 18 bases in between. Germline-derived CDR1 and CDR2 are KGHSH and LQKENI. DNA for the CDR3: TGTGCCAGCTCCCGAGGAGGGAGTGGCCCCAATGAGCAGTTCTTC. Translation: CASSRGGSGPNEQFF. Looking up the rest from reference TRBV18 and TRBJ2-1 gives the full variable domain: NAGVMQNPRHLVRRRGQEARLRCSPMKGHSHVYWYRQLPEEGLKFMVYLQKENIIDESGMPKERFSAEFPKEGPSILRIQQVVRGDSAAYFCASSRGGSGPNEQFFGPGTRLTVL.

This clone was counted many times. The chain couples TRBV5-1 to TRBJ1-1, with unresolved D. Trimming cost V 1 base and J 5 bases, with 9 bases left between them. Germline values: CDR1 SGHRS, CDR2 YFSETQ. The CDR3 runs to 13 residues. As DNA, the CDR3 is TGCGCCAGCAGCTTGTTCGAGAGGACTGAAGCTTTCTTT. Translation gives CASSLFERTEAFF.